The rows below give T cell receptor beta chains drawn from one sample of a study of T cell repertoires in cytomegalovirus infection. TCRdb reanalysed the reads using MiXCR and keeps one entry per CDR3 protein. The table shows some 240,000 distinct CDR3 sequences, with around 15% occurring only once. Source material: CD8+ T cells from PBMCs. These receptor sequences come from a human donor in good health (CMV status not recorded). Some clones in this sample may be carry-over from other donors' samples. Each CDR3 is given with its conserved first and last residue. Fields, in order: clone size, V gene, J gene, D gene, CDR3 DNA, CDR3 protein. D genes are given only for firm matches. For some rows the clone size is stated as once, few or many, or as a class when expanded; others skip it.

abundance: many
v_gene: TRBV4-1
j_gene: TRBJ1-4
d_gene: NA
CDR3nt: TGCGCCAGCAGCCAAGAACAGACCGCAACTAATGAAAAACTGTTTTTT
CDR3aa: CASSQEQTATNEKLFF

abundance: many
v_gene: TRBV28
j_gene: TRBJ1-2
d_gene: TRBD1
CDR3nt: TGTGCCAGCAGCGGCGGGACAGCTTATGGCTACACCTTC
CDR3aa: CASSGGTAYGYTF

abundance: NA
v_gene: TRBV5-6
j_gene: TRBJ2-3
d_gene: TRBD1
CDR3nt: TGTGCCAGCAGCTTTAAACCGGGACAGGACCCAGATACGCAGTATTTT
CDR3aa: CASSFKPGQDPDTQYF

abundance: few
v_gene: TRBV6-2/TRBV6-3
j_gene: TRBJ2-2
d_gene: TRBD1
CDR3nt: TGTGCCAGCAGTTACTCCCTCGACAGGGGGGTGAACACCGGGGAGCTGTTTTTT
CDR3aa: CASSYSLDRGVNTGELFF

abundance: many
v_gene: TRBV10-3
j_gene: TRBJ2-7
d_gene: NA
CDR3nt: TGTGCCATCAGTGAGTCAACTTACGAGCAGTACTTC
CDR3aa: CAISESTYEQYF

abundance: NA
v_gene: TRBV19
j_gene: TRBJ1-1
d_gene: TRBD1
CDR3nt: TGTGCCAGGAGGGGGCTGGGCACTGAAGCTTTCTTT
CDR3aa: CARRGLGTEAFF

abundance: few
v_gene: TRBV20-1
j_gene: TRBJ2-5
d_gene: NA
CDR3nt: TGCAGCGGACCCCGCCCTCGCAGGGTAGGGGAGACCCAGTACTTC
CDR3aa: CSGPRPRRVGETQYF

abundance: NA
v_gene: TRBV2
j_gene: TRBJ2-7
d_gene: TRBD2
CDR3nt: TGTGCCAGCAGTGTAGACGGGCGGGGGACTAGCACCTACGAGCAGTACTTC
CDR3aa: CASSVDGRGTSTYEQYF

abundance: many
v_gene: TRBV12-3/TRBV12-4
j_gene: TRBJ1-1
d_gene: NA
CDR3nt: TGTGCCAGCAGTGCCATCGGGGTACTGAACACTGAAGCTTTCTTT
CDR3aa: CASSAIGVLNTEAFF

abundance: many
v_gene: TRBV7-8
j_gene: TRBJ1-4
d_gene: TRBD1
CDR3nt: TGTGCCAGCAGCTTTCGGACAGGGGAAGGTGAAAAACTGTTTTTT
CDR3aa: CASSFRTGEGEKLFF

abundance: few
v_gene: TRBV7-8
j_gene: TRBJ2-5
d_gene: TRBD2
CDR3nt: TGTGCCAGCAGCTTAGTCTCCATTAGCGGGGGGATAGAGACCCAGTACTTC
CDR3aa: CASSLVSISGGIETQYF

abundance: many
v_gene: TRBV6-1
j_gene: TRBJ2-1
d_gene: TRBD1
CDR3nt: TGTGCCAGCACCGGGACAGGGGAGGTCAATGAGCAGTTCTTC
CDR3aa: CASTGTGEVNEQFF

abundance: NA
v_gene: TRBV20-1
j_gene: TRBJ1-6
d_gene: NA
CDR3nt: TGCAGTGCTAAGGGAGTCTCCTATAATTCACCCCTCCACTTT
CDR3aa: CSAKGVSYNSPLHF

abundance: many
v_gene: TRBV12-3/TRBV12-4
j_gene: TRBJ2-7
d_gene: NA
CDR3nt: TGTGCCAGCAGTGTCGGACGGAGACTTGGGGAGCAGTACTTC
CDR3aa: CASSVGRRLGEQYF

abundance: few
v_gene: TRBV20-1
j_gene: TRBJ2-7
d_gene: NA
CDR3nt: TGCAGTGCTAGAGTTTCCAATAGGAGGGGGCTATCCTACGAGCAGTACTTC
CDR3aa: CSARVSNRRGLSYEQYF

abundance: NA
v_gene: TRBV7-9
j_gene: TRBJ2-2
d_gene: NA
CDR3nt: TGTGCCAGCAGCCTCCTTGGACCGAACACCGGGGAGCTGTTTTTT
CDR3aa: CASSLLGPNTGELFF

abundance: many
v_gene: TRBV7-2
j_gene: TRBJ2-1
d_gene: NA
CDR3nt: TGTGCCAGCAGCTATACAGGACTACGAAACAATGAGCAGTTCTTC
CDR3aa: CASSYTGLRNNEQFF

abundance: NA
v_gene: TRBV6-8
j_gene: TRBJ1-1
d_gene: TRBD1
CDR3nt: TGTGCCAGCAACTACGGGACAGGAGGGTACACTGAAGCTTTCTTT
CDR3aa: CASNYGTGGYTEAFF